A single sample gave rise to the 2 T cell receptor beta chains below, sequenced in a study of cytotoxic CD8 clonotypes in ibrutinib-treated CLL. Sequencing was performed with immunoSEQ multiplex PCR; in TCRdb, only in-frame clones are kept and a portion is missing. The sample includes over 150,000 clones, 81% of them seen just once. Material: PBMCs, obtained after 12 months of ibrutinib treatment. Source of these receptors: a human donor with chronic lymphocytic leukemia.

This clone turned up a few times. The gene calls are TRBV6-1 and TRBJ2-5, with D tentatively TRBD2 (6 bases). V lost 3 bases to trimming and J lost 7 bases, with 15 bases between them. The CDR3 runs 14 residues. In germline, CDR1 is MNHNS, CDR2 SASEGT. CDR3 region: CASSEGGGSGTQYF. The CDR3 bases are TGTGCCAGCAGTGAGGGGGGTGGTAGCGGGACCCAGTACTTC.

The chain employs TRBV20-1 and TRBJ1-1; D gene unclear. Per the germline V gene, CDR1 is DFQATT and CDR2 is SNEGSKA (reference sequence). CDR3 length equals 10 residues. V lost 2 bases, J lost 5 bases, and 3 bases lay in between. The chain's CDR3 is CSARRTEAFF. In nucleotides, the CDR3 is TGCAGTGCTAGAAGGACTGAAGCTTTCTTT.